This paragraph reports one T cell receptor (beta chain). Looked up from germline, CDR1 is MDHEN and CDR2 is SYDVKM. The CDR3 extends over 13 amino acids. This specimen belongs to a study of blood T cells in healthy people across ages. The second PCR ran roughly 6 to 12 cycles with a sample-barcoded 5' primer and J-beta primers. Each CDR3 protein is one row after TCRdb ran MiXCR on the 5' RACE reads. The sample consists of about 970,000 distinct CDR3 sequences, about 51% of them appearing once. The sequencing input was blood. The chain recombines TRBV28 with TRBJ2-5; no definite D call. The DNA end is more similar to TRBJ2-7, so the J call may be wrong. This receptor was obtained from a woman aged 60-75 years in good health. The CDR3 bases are TGTGCCAGCAGTTTAGAAGGGTTAGACGAGCAGTACTTC. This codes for CASSLEGLDEQYF.